Below are 31 T cell receptor beta chains sequenced from a single sample in a study of cytomegalovirus exposure and HLA in healthy donors. PCR involved 60 Vbeta and 13 Jbeta primers. The assay was immunoSEQ multiplex PCR, and TCRdb's table has in-frame clones only and misses some. The repertoire holds fewer than 250,000 clones, with approximately 68% as singletons. The source material was PBMCs. The receptors originated from a woman aged 25 to 39 in good health and CMV-seronegative.

The chain joins TRBV9 to TRBJ1-1; D is unresolved. Germline V CDR1 and CDR2: SGDLS, YYNGEE. CDR3 length: 13 residues. Between the trimmed V and J ends, which lost 4 bases and 1 base, there was a span of 8 bases. In DNA form, the CDR3 reads TGTGCCAGCAGCTTCACAACGAACACTGAAGCTTTCTTT. Protein: CASSFTTNTEAFF.

V usage is TRBV5-1 and J usage is TRBJ1-2; 12 nucleotides match TRBD1. V shed 3 bases, J shed 9 bases, and the junction held 9 bases outside the gene matches. In germline, CDR1 is SGHRS, CDR2 YFSETQ. The CDR3 loop spans 15 amino acids. The CDR3 protein is CASSWVPGQGASYTF. CDR3 DNA sequence: TGCGCCAGCAGCTGGGTCCCGGGACAGGGGGCGAGCTACACCTTC.

This clone was counted only a few times. The CDR3 reads CASSLGPGTGVRETQYF. The DNA for the CDR3 is TGTGCCAGCAGCTTAGGCCCCGGGACAGGGGTTAGGGAGACCCAGTACTTC. V usage is TRBV7-8 and J usage is TRBJ2-5, with 10 bases aligning to TRBD1. With V trimmed by 1 base and J by 5 bases, 10 bases remained unmatched. CDR3 length: 17 amino acids. Germline CDR1 and CDR2: SGHVS and FQNEAQ.

The J gene is TRBJ1-6, the V gene TRBV6-1; D is perhaps TRBD1 (5 bases). The CDR3 is 15 amino acids. Trimming removed 6 bases at V and 7 bases at J, with 16 bases between. Germline assignment: CDR1 MNHNS and CDR2 SASEGT. The CDR3 reads CASRPSRAQNSPLHF. The CDR3 region has the DNA TGTGCCAGCAGGCCTTCCAGGGCGCAGAATTCACCCCTCCACTTT.

The chain recombines TRBV27 with TRBJ2-1; 12 bases agree with TRBD2. The CDR3 has 16 amino acids. The V gene's germline CDR1 is MNHEY and CDR2 SMNVEV (reference sequence). V was pared by 4 bases and J by 4 bases, with 5 bases of the junction left unmatched. The CDR3 is CASSSQTSGRYNEQFF. The DNA for the CDR3 is TGTGCCAGCAGTTCTCAAACTAGCGGGAGGTACAATGAGCAGTTCTTC.

The rearrangement uses TRBV4-1 and TRBJ1-5; no clear D. Germline CDR1 reads MGHRA; CDR2 reads YSYEKL. CDR3 size: 13 residues. Trimming removed 1 base at V and 5 bases at J, with 6 bases between. For the CDR3, the DNA is TGCGCCAGCAGCCAAGGTCCCGATCAGCCCCAGCATTTT. Translation gives CASSQGPDQPQHF.

The chain employs TRBV4-1 and TRBJ1-1; 9 nucleotides line up with TRBD1. In germline, CDR1 is MGHRA, CDR2 YSYEKL. This CDR3 comprises 17 residues. V was pared by 3 bases and J by 1 base, with 9 bases of the junction left unmatched. CDR3 region: CASSHLPGQGRNTEAFF. As DNA, the CDR3 is TGCGCCAGCAGCCATCTCCCGGGACAGGGACGGAACACTGAAGCTTTCTTT.

The sample holds a few counts of this clone. The rearrangement links TRBV14 to TRBJ1-1; tentatively, D is TRBD1 (6 bases). Trimming cost V 6 bases and J 4 bases, with 12 bases left between them. The CDR3 is 13 amino acids. CDR1 and CDR2 (germline): SGHDN, FVKESK. The CDR3 nucleotides read TGTGCCAGCAGGAATCAGGGGATCACTGAAGCTTTCTTT. This sequence encodes CASRNQGITEAFF.

This chain uses TRBV19 with TRBJ2-2; TRBD2 is a possible D gene (6 bases). This CDR3 has 13 residues. V was clipped by 4 bases and J by 4 bases, with 7 bases between them. Germline CDR1 reads LNHDA; CDR2 reads SQIVND (reference sequence). DNA of the CDR3: TGTGCCAGTAGTAGACTAGGCACCGGGGAGCTGTTTTTT. This gives the protein CASSRLGTGELFF.

The chain recombines TRBV11-3 with TRBJ1-2, with 8 bases matching TRBD1. J lost 6 bases, V lost 4 bases, and 7 bases had no gene match. This CDR3 region has 14 residues. Germline loops: CDR1 SGHNT, CDR2 YENEEA. The CDR3 protein is CASSSRTGTHGYTF. The CDR3 DNA is TGTGCCAGCAGCTCTCGGACAGGGACCCATGGCTACACCTTC.

This chain joins TRBV11-3 and TRBJ2-1, with 15 bases matching TRBD2. This CDR3 is 20 amino acids long. Germline assignment: CDR1 SGHNT and CDR2 YENEEA. V was clipped by 5 bases and J by 0 bases; unmatched bases: 11. The CDR3 DNA reads as TGTGCCAGCAGCCCCGGGACTAGCGGGGGGTACTGGAGCTCCTACAATGAGCAGTTCTTC. Residues: CASSPGTSGGYWSSYNEQFF.

The chain is built from TRBV7-9 and TRBJ2-7, with a possible D match to TRBD2 (6 bases). Germline CDR1 SEHNR, CDR2 FQNEAQ (reference sequence). The CDR3 contains 17 residues. The CDR3 reads CRSSQSTGLTISYEQYF. CDR3 sequence (DNA): TGTCGCAGCAGCCAGTCCACGGGACTCACCATCTCCTACGAGCAGTACTTC.

This rearrangement joins TRBV29-1 to TRBJ2-2, with D maybe TRBD2 (6 bases). From germline, CDR1 is SQVTM and CDR2 ANQGSEA. Trimming removed 7 bases at V and 9 bases at J, with 9 bases between. The CDR3 loop spans 10 amino acids. The CDR3, as DNA: TGCAGCGGGGGGGAACGGGAGCTGTTTTTT. Its translation: CSGGERELFF.

Comment on this clone: Its ends do not fully match the called genes, so a read error is possible. This sequence joins TRBV7-7 and TRBJ1-1; 7 bases are shared with TRBD1. Germline values: CDR1 SSHAT, CDR2 FNYEAQ (reference sequence). CDR3 size: 15 residues. The CDR3 here is CASRPWTGANTEAFF. CDR3 in DNA: TGTGCTAGCAGACCCTGGACAGGCGCGAACACTGAAGCTTTCTTT.

This chain joins TRBV30 and TRBJ1-2, with 8 positions matching TRBD1. Looked up from germline, CDR1 is GTSNPN and CDR2 is SVGIG (reference sequence). Trimming cost V 2 bases and J 8 bases; bases outside gene matches: 7. This CDR3 has 13 residues. The CDR3 here is CAWSIAGGSGYTF. The DNA of the CDR3 is TGTGCCTGGAGTATTGCAGGGGGCTCGGGCTACACCTTC.

The genes are TRBV5-6 and TRBJ2-1; TRBD2 agrees at 15 bases. Germline V CDR1 and CDR2: SGHDT, YYEEEE. The CDR3 runs 15 residues. The J segment lost 8 bases and the V segment lost 3 bases, leaving 3 bases of the junction unmatched. The CDR3 loop reads CASSYWTSGRDEQFF. CDR3 sequence (DNA): TGTGCCAGCAGCTACTGGACTAGCGGGAGGGATGAGCAGTTCTTC.

The J gene is TRBJ1-6, the V gene TRBV18; D is perhaps TRBD1 (6 bases). Deletions cut 3 bases from V and 8 bases from J, with 8 bases between. Per the germline V gene, CDR1 is KGHSH and CDR2 is LQKENI. The CDR3 consists of 13 residues. Here the CDR3 reads CASSPTGDSPLHF. The CDR3 DNA follows: TGTGCCAGCTCACCGACAGGCGATTCACCCCTCCACTTT.

The genes are TRBV6-1 and TRBJ2-7; D possibly corresponds to TRBD1 (6 bases). Trimming left V 2 bases short and J 2 bases short, with 10 bases between. Germline CDR1 and CDR2: MNHNS and SASEGT. The CDR3 has 14 residues. The chain's CDR3 is CASSELTGPYEQYF. DNA of the CDR3: TGTGCCAGCAGTGAACTGACAGGCCCCTACGAGCAGTACTTC.

V gene TRBV7-9 combines with J gene TRBJ1-1; TRBD1 matches at 8 bases. The germline CDR1 and CDR2 sequences are SEHNR and FQNEAQ (reference sequence). Trimming at V came to 7 bases and at J to 6 bases, leaving 10 bases not matched to a gene. The CDR3 is made up of 14 amino acids. CDR3 amino acids: CASTRGQGSAEAFF. In DNA form, the CDR3 reads TGTGCCAGCACCCGTGGACAGGGAAGCGCTGAAGCTTTCTTT.

The chain has TRBV6-5 and TRBJ2-5; 8 bases map to TRBD2. Judging by the DNA end, TRBJ2-7 fits better; the J call may be wrong. The CDR3 length is 12 residues. CDR1 is MNHEY and CDR2 is SVGAGI in the germline V gene. The CDR3 nucleotides are TGTGCCAGCAGTTACGCGGGAGGCGAGCAGTACTTC. Protein product: CASSYAGGEQYF.

The rearrangement links TRBV6-5 to TRBJ2-5; TRBD1 agrees at 7 bases. The CDR3 runs 14 residues. Germline V gives CDR1 MNHEY, CDR2 SVGAGI. Unmatched junction bases numbered 5, after V lost 6 bases and J lost 1 base. Here the CDR3 reads CASRLRQGQETQYF. The DNA for the CDR3 is TGTGCCAGCAGACTTAGACAGGGCCAAGAGACCCAGTACTTC.

V and J are TRBV5-1 and TRBJ1-1; possibly TRBD1 for D (5 bases). CDR3 length equals 12 residues. CDR1 SGHRS and CDR2 YFSETQ come from the germline V gene. Deletions cut 3 bases from V and 7 bases from J, with 10 bases between. For the CDR3, the DNA is TGCGCCAGCAGCTATATCGGGGGTGAAGCTTTCTTT. This gives the protein CASSYIGGEAFF.

The rearrangement joins TRBV7-3 to TRBJ2-1; 8 bases agree with TRBD1. Germline CDR1 is SGHTA and CDR2 is FQGTGA. The V gene end was trimmed by 5 bases and the J gene end by 6 bases; junction bases not matched to a gene: 3. The CDR3 consists of 13 residues. Here the CDR3 DNA reads TGTGCCAGCAGCCCCGACAGGGGCAATGAGCAGTTCTTC. Its protein product is CASSPDRGNEQFF.

The rearrangement joins TRBV9 to TRBJ1-2; D is unresolved. Germline CDR1 and CDR2: SGDLS and YYNGEE. The CDR3 sequence is 14 residues long. The ends were cut back, 2 bases at V and 2 bases at J, with 10 bases in the middle. CDR3 region: CASSVGVGNYGYTF. CDR3 nucleotides: TGTGCCAGCAGCGTCGGGGTCGGGAACTATGGCTACACCTTC.

The chain joins TRBV27 to TRBJ2-3; D might be TRBD1 (6 bases). Trimming pared 6 bases from V and 2 bases from J, leaving 18 bases between. The CDR3 loop spans 16 amino acids. From germline, CDR1 is MNHEY and CDR2 SMNVEV (reference sequence). DNA for the CDR3: TGTGCCAGCAGCCTGGGGGCAGGGTGGACCACAGATACGCAGTATTTT. This translates into CASSLGAGWTTDTQYF.

As regards this clone: At one end the junction does not follow the germline gene, possibly because of a read error. This chain joins TRBV7-9 and TRBJ2-2; 9 bases map to TRBD1. Germline lookup yields CDR1 SEHNR and CDR2 FQNEAQ (reference sequence). The CDR3 loop spans 19 amino acids. The chain's CDR3 is CSSSHRDRGSPVGTGELFF. As DNA, the CDR3 is TGTTCCAGCAGCCACCGCGACAGGGGGTCTCCCGTGGGCACCGGGGAGCTGTTTTTT.

Comments on this clone: Other DNA sequences in the same sample also yield this CDR3. The chain links TRBV21-1 to TRBJ2-7; the table's D call TRBD1 went unverified against the DNA. TRBV21-1 is termed a pseudogene. The CDR3 consists of 14 residues. CDR3 nucleotides: TGTGCCAGCAAGACAGGGGAGGCTCTCTACGAGCAGTACTTC. Translation gives CASKTGEALYEQYF.

The chain joins TRBV5-1 to TRBJ1-2, with D possibly matching TRBD1 (6 bases). Trimming took 4 bases from V and 6 from J, leaving 16 bases between them. CDR1 SGHRS and CDR2 YFSETQ come from the germline V gene. CDR3 length: 14 amino acids. The CDR3 coding sequence is TGCGCCAGCAGCCCCGGCTCAGGGGAGAATGGCTACACCTTC. This gives the protein CASSPGSGENGYTF. Drawing the rest from reference TRBV5-1 and TRBJ1-2, the complete variable domain is KAGVTQTPRYLIKTRGQQVTLSCSPISGHRSVSWYQQTPGQGLQFLFEYFSETQRNKGNFPGRFSGRQFSNSRSEMNVSTLELGDSALYLCASSPGSGENGYTFGSGTRLTVV.

The chain links TRBV11-1 to TRBJ2-3; D gene ambiguous. The CDR3 extends over 14 amino acids. V lost 2 bases, J lost 1 base, and 7 bases lay in between. CDR1 is SGHAT, CDR2 FQDESV, per germline (reference sequence). The CDR3 DNA is TGTGCCAGCAGCTTACTGAGGCGCACAGATACGCAGTATTTT. Translated: CASSLLRRTDTQYF.

The chain has TRBV7-8 and TRBJ1-3, with 9 nucleotides matching TRBD1. Germline trimming cut 5 bases from V and 0 bases from J; bases unmatched to any gene: 5. Germline assignment: CDR1 SGHVS and CDR2 FQNEAQ. This CDR3 spans 16 amino acids. The CDR3 nucleotides read TGTGCCAGCAGCCGACAGGGGGTCCGCTCTGGAAACACCATATATTTT. This translates into CASSRQGVRSGNTIYF.

The chain couples TRBV9 to TRBJ2-3, with TRBD2 identical over 7 bases. The CDR3 extends over 15 amino acids. CDR1 and CDR2 (germline): SGDLS, YYNGEE. Trimming took 4 bases from V and 6 from J; bases not matched to a gene: 11. In DNA, the CDR3 is TGTGCCAGCAGCTCCCGAGCGGGATTAGGCGATACGCAGTATTTT. It encodes CASSSRAGLGDTQYF.